Reported below is one T cell receptor beta chain. These data are taken from a study of OX40 agonist ivuxolimab in advanced cancers. This CDR3 has 14 residues. With V trimmed by 7 bases and J by 7 bases, 8 bases remained unmatched. The germline CDR1 and CDR2 sequences are LNHDA and SQIVND (reference sequence). Clones were sequenced by immunoSEQ multiplex PCR, and TCRdb holds only the in-frame ones, with some missing. The table records roughly 70,000 clones, 86% of them present only once. The TCR sequence derives from an adult with an advanced solid tumor such as melanoma, head and neck, liver or kidney cancer. Sequences were derived from CD4+ or CD8+ T cells sorted from blood, sampled in a trial of the OX40 agonist ivuxolimab. V gene TRBV19 combines with J gene TRBJ2-2; TRBD2 agrees at 8 bases. CDR3 region: CASKKGLVVGELFF. CDR3 nucleotide sequence: TGTGCCAGTAAAAAGGGACTAGTCGTCGGGGAGCTGTTTTTT.